These 29 T cell receptor beta chains originate from one sample sequenced in a study of blood T cells in healthy people across ages. A second about 7 to 12 cycle PCR used barcoded and J-beta primers. TCRdb passed the 5' RACE reads through MiXCR, listing each CDR3 protein once. The table has around 1,900,000 distinct CDR3 sequences, around 42% seen once. Sequenced sample: blood. The receptors shown here come from a human donor in good health.

Only a few counts were recorded for this clonotype. This rearrangement joins TRBV9 to TRBJ2-5; no definite D call. CDR3 length: 13 amino acids. CDR1 SGDLS and CDR2 YYNGEE come from the germline V gene. Trimming shortened V by 0 bases and J by 4 bases, and 7 bases separated the two germline ends. CDR3 coding DNA: TGTGCCAGCAGCGTAGACTCGGGAGAGACCCAGTACTTC. Translated: CASSVDSGETQYF.

In this sample, this clonotype turned up a few times. The chain uses TRBV12-3 or TRBV12-4 and TRBJ1-1, with D perhaps TRBD1 (5 bases). The V end was cut by 4 bases, the J end by 6 bases, with 15 bases between. The CDR3 contains 14 residues. CDR3 protein: CASSSNQGAAEAFF. For the CDR3, the DNA is TGTGCCAGCAGTTCCAACCAGGGCGCCGCTGAAGCTTTCTTT.

CDR3 sequence (DNA): TGCAGCGTCGGACAGACTGCGAATACGCAGTATTTT. Translated: CSVGQTANTQYF. This chain joins TRBV29-1 and TRBJ2-3; a possible D gene is TRBD1 (6 bases). The CDR3 has 12 residues. V was clipped by 6 bases and J by 7 bases, with 14 bases between them. Per the germline V gene, CDR1 is SQVTM and CDR2 is ANQGSEA.

Note on this clonotype: Relative to the germline gene, one junction end is altered; a read error may explain this. The chain employs TRBV7-2 and TRBJ1-1; 12 bases line up with TRBD1. CDR1 is SGHTA, CDR2 FQGNSA, per germline. CDR3 length: 16 amino acids. The CDR3 nucleotides read TGTGCCAGCAGCTCCCGGGACAGGGGGCTCAGGACTGAAGTTTTCTTT. It yields the protein CASSSRDRGLRTEVFF. The full variable domain, completed using reference TRBV7-2 and TRBJ1-1, is GAGVSQSPSNKVTEKGKDVELRCDPISGHTALYWYRQSLGQGLEFLIYFQGNSAPDKSGLPSDRFSAERTGGSVSTLTIQRTQQEDSAVYLCASSSRDRGLRTEVFFGQGTRLTVV.

For this clonotype: The junction departs from the called germline gene at one end, perhaps through a read error. This sequence joins TRBV4-3 and TRBJ2-6; D is possibly TRBD1 or TRBD2 (5 bases each). The germline gives CDR1 LGHNA, CDR2 YSLEER. There are 16 residues in the CDR3. CDR3 DNA sequence: TGCGCTAGCAGCCAAGATACGGGGAGTGGGGCCAACGTCCGGACTTTC. Translating gives CASSQDTGSGANVRTF.

This clonotype occurred a few times. This sequence joins TRBV27 and TRBJ2-1; D may correspond to TRBD1 or TRBD2 (5 bases each). V lost 3 bases to trimming and J lost 9 bases, with 15 bases between them. Germline loops: CDR1 MNHEY, CDR2 SMNVEV (reference sequence). The length of the CDR3 is 14 residues. The CDR3 reads CASSFKVVGTEQFF. As DNA, the CDR3 is TGTGCCAGCAGTTTTAAGGTAGTGGGGACTGAGCAGTTCTTC.

This chain connects TRBV29-1 to TRBJ2-6; maybe TRBD2 (6 bases). Germline lookup yields CDR1 SQVTM and CDR2 ANQGSEA. The CDR3 contains 16 residues. V lost 3 bases, J lost 1 base, and 13 bases lay in between. Written as DNA, the CDR3 is TGCAGCGTTGAGGACTCGGGACTGTCTGGGGCCAACGTCCTGACTTTC. Protein product: CSVEDSGLSGANVLTF.

This clonotype was counted a few times. This chain links TRBV4-2 with TRBJ2-7; D perhaps matches TRBD2 (5 bases). The CDR3 contains 16 residues. The V end lost 1 base, the J end lost 8 bases, and 21 bases lay between the germline ends. Germline assignment: CDR1 LGHNA and CDR2 YNFKEQ. For the CDR3, the DNA is TGTGCCAGCAGCCAAGCCTATCGAGGGATTGCGTACAAGCAGTACTTC. This sequence encodes CASSQAYRGIAYKQYF.

This clonotype was recorded a few times. The V call is TRBV11-3, the J call TRBJ2-5, with 9 nucleotides matching TRBD2. Germline loops: CDR1 SGHNT, CDR2 YENEEA. CDR3 length equals 15 residues. Trimming at V came to 3 bases and at J to 1 base, leaving 3 bases not matched to a gene. The CDR3 coding sequence is TGTGCCAGCAGCTTTTTTAGCGGGGGCCAAGAGACCCAGTACTTC. Translation gives CASSFFSGGQETQYF.

This clonotype showed up just a few times. This sequence joins TRBV6-2 or TRBV6-3 and TRBJ1-1; D is possibly TRBD1 (6 bases). CDR1 is MNHEY and CDR2 is SVGEGT in the germline V gene. CDR3 size: 15 residues. Deletions cut 2 bases from V and 4 bases from J, with 14 bases between. The CDR3 loop reads CASSYGTTWGTEAFF. The CDR3 DNA is TGTGCCAGCAGTTACGGGACAACTTGGGGCACTGAAGCTTTCTTT.

The rearrangement uses TRBV6-2 or TRBV6-3 and TRBJ2-5; 12 bases are a match to TRBD2. Germline CDR1 reads MNHEY; CDR2 reads SVGEGT. This CDR3 is built from 15 residues. The V gene end was trimmed by 7 bases and the J gene end by 5 bases; junction bases not matched to a gene: 8. CDR3 region: CASTLAGGTMETQYF. The CDR3 DNA reads as TGTGCCAGCACCCTAGCGGGGGGGACCATGGAGACCCAGTACTTC.

This clonotype has only a few counts. V usage is TRBV4-3 and J usage is TRBJ2-1, with 10 bases lining up with TRBD2. The CDR3 spans 16 residues. Losses at the gene ends were 2 bases for V and 5 bases for J; bases not matched to a gene: 6. Germline lookup yields CDR1 LGHNA and CDR2 YSLEER. In DNA, the CDR3 is TGCGCCAGCAGCCAAATCCTAGCGGGAGAAGACAATGAGCAGTTCTTC. Translating it yields CASSQILAGEDNEQFF.

The J gene is TRBJ2-7, the V gene TRBV29-1, with TRBD1 identical over 10 bases. V trimming: 6 bases; J trimming: 2 bases; junction bases outside the gene matches: 13. The CDR3 length is 16 residues. The germline V gene encodes CDR1 SQVTM and CDR2 ANQGSEA. The CDR3 spells CSVPDQDRGYPYEQYF. The DNA of the CDR3 is TGCAGCGTACCCGACCAGGACAGGGGGTATCCCTACGAGCAGTACTTC.

The chain joins TRBV7-9 to TRBJ2-1, with 8 bases that match TRBD2. Germline CDR1 SEHNR, CDR2 FQNEAQ (reference sequence). Unmatched junction bases numbered 6, after V lost 5 bases and J lost 9 bases. The CDR3 runs 13 residues. CDR3 in amino acids: CASSRNSGGEQFF. The DNA for the CDR3 is TGTGCCAGCAGCCGAAACAGCGGGGGTGAGCAGTTCTTC. The full variable domain, its missing parts supplied by reference TRBV7-9 and TRBJ2-1, is DTGVSQNPRHKITKRGQNVTFRCDPISEHNRLYWYRQTLGQGPEFLTYFQNEAQLEKSRLLSDRFSAERPKGSFSTLEIQRTEQGDSAMYLCASSRNSGGEQFFGPGTRLTVL.

This clonotype was picked up a small number of times. The rearrangement joins TRBV20-1 to TRBJ2-7; 8 nucleotides align to TRBD2. This CDR3 has 13 residues. The germline gives CDR1 DFQATT, CDR2 SNEGSKA (reference sequence). Germline trimming cut 3 bases from V and 3 bases from J; bases unmatched to any gene: 4. In DNA form, the CDR3 reads TGCAGTGCTAGGAGCGGGGGCTTCTACGAGCAGTACTTC. Translating it yields CSARSGGFYEQYF.

Concerning this clonotype itself: A much larger clone lies a single base off, so this may be a read error. The chain couples TRBV10-3 to TRBJ2-7, with 7 bases that match TRBD1. Germline-derived CDR1 and CDR2 are ENHRY and SYGVKD. The CDR3 runs to 13 residues. In nucleotides, the CDR3 is TGTGCCATCAGTCGGGACAGCTACTACGAGCGGTACTTC. Translating it yields CAISRDSYYERYF.

The rearrangement links TRBV20-1 to TRBJ2-1, with 8 positions matching TRBD2. The germline gives CDR1 DFQATT, CDR2 SNEGSKA (reference sequence). The J segment lost 4 bases and the V segment lost 6 bases, leaving 8 bases of the junction unmatched. This CDR3 spans 14 amino acids. The CDR3 DNA reads TGCAGTGCCCGGGGGGGTCGCCTTTACAATGAGCAGTTCTTC. Protein sequence: CSARGGRLYNEQFF.

This clonotype was seen more than once but under ten times. This rearrangement joins TRBV24-1 to TRBJ2-5; TRBD1 matches 11 bases. CDR1 and CDR2 (germline): KGHDR, SFDVKD. Trimming removed 6 bases from V and 10 bases from J; junction bases left unmatched: 6. CDR3 size: 13 residues. For the CDR3, the DNA is TGTGCCACCAGTCAGGACAGGGGGCAGGGCCAGTACTTC. It translates to CATSQDRGQGQYF.

The genes are TRBV7-2 and TRBJ2-1; D gene uncertain. Germline CDR1 and CDR2: SGHTA and FQGNSA. The V end lost 5 bases, the J end lost 0 bases, and 11 bases lay between the germline ends. The CDR3 contains 15 residues. The CDR3 reads CASSGLLSSYNEQFF. As DNA, the CDR3 is TGTGCCAGCAGCGGTTTACTCAGCTCCTACAATGAGCAGTTCTTC.

The CDR3 DNA sequence: TGCAGTGCCAAAACAGGGAGTCAGCCCCAGCATTTT. Encoded protein: CSAKTGSQPQHF. This chain uses TRBV20-1 with TRBJ1-5; D possibly corresponds to TRBD1 (6 bases). In germline, CDR1 is DFQATT, CDR2 SNEGSKA (reference sequence). CDR3 length: 12 residues. V dropped 6 bases and J dropped 6 bases, with 12 bases sitting between them.

This clonotype was detected once. The chain recombines TRBV6-5 with TRBJ1-1; TRBD1 aligns across 9 bases. Trimming removed 7 bases from V and 4 bases from J; junction bases left unmatched: 7. The CDR3 extends over 14 amino acids. Germline CDR1 MNHEY, CDR2 SVGAGI. The CDR3 is CASIPGTGLTEAFF. The CDR3 region has the DNA TGTGCCAGCATTCCCGGGACAGGGCTCACTGAAGCTTTCTTT.

This clonotype was counted ten times or more. The V gene is TRBV12-3 or TRBV12-4, the J gene TRBJ2-4, with D hard to call. The CDR3 loop spans 13 amino acids. V lost 1 base to trimming and J lost 4 bases, with 5 bases between them. The CDR3 protein is CASSLGAKNIQYF. CDR3 DNA sequence: TGTGCCAGCAGTTTAGGGGCAAAAAACATTCAGTACTTC.

The chain couples TRBV20-1 to TRBJ2-1; D call uncertain. Trimming cost V 8 bases and J 4 bases, with 15 bases left between them. The germline V gene has CDR1 DFQATT and CDR2 SNEGSKA (reference sequence). This CDR3 contains 13 residues. The CDR3 protein is CSPTQATYNEQFF. As DNA, the CDR3 is TGCAGTCCCACCCAGGCCACGTACAATGAGCAGTTCTTC.

The chain couples TRBV3-1 to TRBJ2-1, with 8 bases lining up with TRBD1. The CDR3 runs 14 residues. Germline V gives CDR1 LGHDT, CDR2 YNNKEL (reference sequence). J lost 9 bases, V lost 4 bases, and 8 bases had no gene match. The CDR3 here is CASSLSGQGVEQFF. The CDR3 DNA is TGTGCCAGCAGCCTATCCGGACAGGGAGTTGAGCAGTTCTTC.

This chain connects TRBV29-1 to TRBJ1-2, with D maybe TRBD1 (5 bases). CDR1 is SQVTM, CDR2 ANQGSEA, per germline. V lost 0 bases and J lost 5, with 13 bases in between. The CDR3 runs 14 residues. CDR3 DNA: TGCAGCGTTGAAGATCGATACCGGGGGTATGGCTACACCTTC. Translated, it gives CSVEDRYRGYGYTF.

This chain links TRBV12-3 or TRBV12-4 with TRBJ2-1, with D perhaps being TRBD1 or TRBD2 (5 bases each). This CDR3 is built from 13 residues. V lost 3 bases and J 9 bases, leaving 12 bases between the germline ends. In DNA, the CDR3 is TGTGCCAGCAGTTTCGGGACGCTTGGTGAGCAGTTCTTC. Its translation is CASSFGTLGEQFF.

About this clonotype: At one boundary the junction diverges from the germline segment, which might be a read error. The chain is built from TRBV7-2 and TRBJ1-1, with D unresolved. Germline V gene sequence: CDR1 SGHTA, CDR2 FQGNSA. The CDR3 contains 14 residues. The CDR3 is CANSLVRRSTEAFF. The CDR3 DNA reads as TGTGCCAACAGCTTAGTACGAAGGTCCACTGAAGCTTTCTTT.

The CDR3 loop reads CSYHRRDGYAEAFF. The CDR3 nucleotides are TGCAGTTATCACAGAAGGGACGGCTACGCTGAAGCTTTCTTT. The V and J genes are TRBV20-1 and TRBJ1-1; tentative D call: TRBD1 (5 bases). The V and J ends lost 8 bases and 6 bases respectively, with 22 bases between them. Germline values: CDR1 DFQATT, CDR2 SNEGSKA (reference sequence). There are 14 residues in the CDR3.

This clonotype was detected a few times. The chain couples TRBV28 to TRBJ2-5, with 8 bases aligning to TRBD1. The CDR3 length is 17 residues. Unmatched junction bases numbered 10, after V lost 4 bases and J lost 0 bases. The germline gives CDR1 MDHEN, CDR2 SYDVKM. The CDR3: CASSSLPSTGDQETQYF. The CDR3 DNA is TGTGCCAGCAGTTCCCTCCCATCGACAGGGGACCAAGAGACCCAGTACTTC.